The sequence of this T cell receptor beta chain was determined in a study of blood T cell repertoires in COVID-19. About the research overall: From T cells, B-cell-depleted T cells, or PBMCs came the material, which was cDNA or gDNA.

Germline CDR1 reads MNHEY; CDR2 reads SMNVEV (reference sequence). The CDR3 consists of 15 residues. J lost 4 bases, V lost 5 bases, and 7 bases had no gene match. Sequencing was performed with immunoSEQ multiplex PCR; in TCRdb, only in-frame clones are kept and a portion is missing. The data show roughly 230,000 clones, with around 83% seen just once and roughly 8.7% held by the top ten. The source of this sequence is a man aged 40-49 years with active or convalescent COVID-19. The chain links TRBV27 to TRBJ1-2; 10 nucleotides line up with TRBD1. The sample consisted of peripheral blood. The CDR3 loop reads CASSPGQGDTYGYTF. CDR3 sequence (DNA): TGTGCCAGCAGTCCCGGACAGGGGGATACCTATGGCTACACCTTC.